The rows below give T cell receptor beta chains drawn from one sample of a study of blood T cell repertoires in COVID-19. TCRdb keeps only in-frame clones here, not all; method: immunoSEQ multiplex PCR. The table shows roughly 250,000 clones, with around 81% occurring only once. Sequenced sample: peripheral blood. The receptor set was obtained from a woman in her fifties or sixties with active or convalescent COVID-19. CDR3s include the opening cysteine and the closing phenylalanine or tryptophan. D genes are given only for firm matches. Clone size is stated in some rows and not others, as once, few, many or a class when expanded.

d_call clone_size j_call v_call cdr3_aa
NA NA TRBJ1-5 TRBV19 CASSYWTDQPQHF
NA NA TRBJ2-3 TRBV30 CAWSVPQLATTDTQYF
TRBD1 once TRBJ2-1 TRBV27 CASSFGRQGGVNEQFF
NA NA TRBJ1-6 TRBV2 CASRLQESYNSPLHF
TRBD1 NA TRBJ2-2 TRBV5-6 CASSSGTGAGELFF
NA NA TRBJ1-4 TRBV19 CASSIDKAFGSEKLFF
NA NA TRBJ1-2 TRBV2 CASSDVGRALDENGYTF
NA once TRBJ2-7 TRBV4-3 CASSQDPRAAYEQYF
NA NA TRBJ2-3 TRBV19 CASSRFSGYTDTQYF
TRBD1 once TRBJ2-2 TRBV11-3 CASSSDRDRDYRTGELFF
TRBD1 NA TRBJ2-1 TRBV6-6 CASLTGGTNEQFF
NA NA TRBJ2-5 TRBV12-3/TRBV12-4 CASSLFSQETQYF
TRBD1 NA TRBJ1-1 TRBV4-2 CASSQQPGQVTEAFF
TRBD2 NA TRBJ2-5 TRBV5-1 CASSSGLAGGRETQYF